This T cell receptor beta chain was recovered during a study of blood T cell repertoires in COVID-19. About the research overall: The origin of the acute and convalescent COVID-19 samples was the United States, Italy and Spain. In each case, the material was cDNA or gDNA derived from T cells, B-cell-depleted T cells, or PBMCs.

Researchers sorted participants into cohorts using their self-reported clinical history. Original data processing: Reference gene primers were amplified, and this amplification served to estimate nucleated cell counts. The data were produced by immunoSEQ multiplex PCR, yet TCRdb's version contains in-frame clones alone and is incomplete. Clonal size and the V and J genes are those of that table, whereas D and trimming came from the DNA. The table lists roughly 200,000 clones, roughly 88% of them singletons. CDR1 is SGHRS, CDR2 YFSETQ, per germline. This CDR3 spans 13 amino acids. The V gene lost 4 bases and the J gene lost 4 bases, with 12 bases spanning the gap.

The clonotype originates from a man aged 35 to 55 with acute COVID-19. The chain is built from TRBV5-1 and TRBJ2-7; maybe TRBD2 (6 bases). Material for sequencing was PBMCs or T cells enriched from blood (not recorded which). The CDR3 sequence is CASSLPGGYEQYF. The CDR3 region has the DNA TGCGCCAGCAGCCTCCCCGGGGGATACGAGCAGTACTTC. Based on the CDR3 plus reference TRBV5-1 and TRBJ2-7, the full variable domain is KAGVTQTPRYLIKTRGQQVTLSCSPISGHRSVSWYQQTPGQGLQFLFEYFSETQRNKGNFPGRFSGRQFSNSRSEMNVSTLELGDSALYLCASSLPGGYEQYFGPGTRLTVT.